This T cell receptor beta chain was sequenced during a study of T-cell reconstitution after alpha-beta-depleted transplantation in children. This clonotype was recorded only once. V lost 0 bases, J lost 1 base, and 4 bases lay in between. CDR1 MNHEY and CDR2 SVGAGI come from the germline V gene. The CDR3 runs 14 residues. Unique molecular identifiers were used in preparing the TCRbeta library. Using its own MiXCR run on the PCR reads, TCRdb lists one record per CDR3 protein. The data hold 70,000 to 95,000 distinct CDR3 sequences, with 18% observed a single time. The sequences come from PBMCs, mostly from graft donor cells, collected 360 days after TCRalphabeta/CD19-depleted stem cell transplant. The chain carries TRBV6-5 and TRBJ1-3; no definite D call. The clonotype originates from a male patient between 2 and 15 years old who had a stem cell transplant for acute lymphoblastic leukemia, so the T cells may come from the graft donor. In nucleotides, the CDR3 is TGTGCCAGCAGTTACTCGGGGTCTGGAAACACCATATATTTT. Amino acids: CASSYSGSGNTIYF.